The T cell receptor beta chain under discussion was sequenced for a study of beta chain features in type 1 diabetes. Study details: Across all samples, over 85 million sorted cells were examined. Study-wide points: The study found fewer insertions and more deletions at VDJ junctions in type 1 diabetes patients. Moderate yet significant TCRB CDR3 shortening was seen in Type 1 diabetes patients in all four CD4+ subsets.

The authors obtained over 98% purity in all sorted populations. This clone was found a few times. The antigen is not known. Sequencing targeted expressed TCRB transcripts, as all isolated RNA had been reverse transcribed. TCRdb keeps only in-frame clones here, not all; method: immunoSEQ multiplex PCR. The data contain approximately 360,000 clones, around 12% of them singletons. The clonotype was recovered from a woman aged 18-35 years with type 1 diabetes. The sample comprised naive CD4+ T cells from blood.

CDR3 region: CASTILNSGSAEDTQYF. DNA for the CDR3: TGTGCCAGCACTATACTGAATAGCGGGAGTGCGGAAGATACGCAGTATTTT. The gene calls are TRBV7-9 and TRBJ2-3; 9 nucleotides align to TRBD2. Germline V gives CDR1 SEHNR, CDR2 FQNEAQ (reference sequence). The V segment lost 7 bases and the J segment 5 bases; nucleotides outside the gene matches: 16. The CDR3 covers 17 residues.